This T cell receptor beta chain originates from a study of identifying expanded T cells in peripheral blood. Study-level findings and limits: Clone count variance between roughly 2-week samples rose with total template count. Differentially abundant clones: about 1.2 between replicates, 15 to 17 at approximately 13 days, less than 20 at four.

No infections or other immune events were documented during collection. To note about this clone: The antigen remains unidentified.

The V end lost 7 bases, the J end lost 2 bases, and 12 bases lay between the germline ends. Germline CDR1 and CDR2: MDHEN and SYDVKM. The CDR3 sequence is 14 residues long. Profiled with immunoSEQ multiplex PCR; TCRdb holds only in-frame clones, not every one. Among about 78,000 clones listed, just under 85% were seen once. Sequenced input: blood. The TCR was taken from a person aged 18 to 75 in good health. This rearrangement joins TRBV28 to TRBJ1-5; weak D call: TRBD1 (6 bases). The CDR3 here is CASTKTGGNQPQHF. The CDR3 DNA follows: TGTGCCAGCACCAAGACAGGCGGCAATCAGCCCCAGCATTTT.